Shown below are 14 T cell receptor beta chains from a single sample sequenced in a study of T-cell memory formation after mild COVID-19. TCRdb re-called the 5' RACE reads through MiXCR, storing one row per CDR3 protein. Of 580,000 or so distinct CDR3 sequences in the sample, around 16% were seen once. Sequencing was performed on PBMCs or a T cell subset sorted from them (not recorded which). The receptors come from an adult woman who had mild COVID-19 (a few samples of this study predate the infection). Cell type and time point are not known.

This chain connects TRBV14 to TRBJ2-4; D is unclear. V was cut by 4 bases and J by 1 base, with 8 bases left in between. The CDR3 spans 14 residues. Germline values: CDR1 SGHDN, CDR2 FVKESK. The CDR3 sequence: CASSPYGAKNIQYF. DNA for the CDR3: TGTGCCAGCAGCCCCTACGGGGCCAAAAACATTCAGTACTTC.

This chain uses TRBV11-2 with TRBJ2-3; 9 bases align to TRBD2. The germline gives CDR1 SGHAT, CDR2 FQNNGV. The junction had 9 bases not matched to a gene; V was cut back by 5 bases and J by 6 bases. This CDR3 has 15 residues. The CDR3 spells CASSPSSGTADTQYF. CDR3 bases: TGTGCCAGCAGCCCCTCTAGCGGGACAGCCGATACGCAGTATTTT.

A few counts support this clonotype. The chain couples TRBV19 to TRBJ1-1, with 10 bases that match TRBD1. Germline values: CDR1 LNHDA, CDR2 SQIVND (reference sequence). CDR3 size: 16 residues. V dropped 6 bases and J dropped 0; count of bases not matched to a gene: 7. The DNA of the CDR3 is TGTGCCAGTAGAGGGGACAGGGGTTGGATGAACACTGAAGCTTTCTTT. This codes for CASRGDRGWMNTEAFF.

This chain links TRBV24-1 with TRBJ2-1; 13 bases are shared with TRBD2. With 3 bases clipped from V and 8 bases from J, the junction kept 6 bases outside the gene matches. The CDR3 runs 16 residues. Per germline, CDR1 KGHDR and CDR2 SFDVKD. The CDR3 sequence is CATSDILAGGPDEQFF. CDR3 DNA sequence: TGTGCCACCAGTGATATACTAGCGGGGGGGCCGGATGAGCAGTTCTTC.

This clonotype has just a few counts. CDR3 region: CASRYRGPSLAYGYTF. The CDR3 DNA reads as TGCGCCAGCAGGTACAGGGGGCCCTCCTTGGCCTATGGCTACACCTTC. This chain joins TRBV5-1 and TRBJ1-2; 9 nucleotides match TRBD1. From germline, CDR1 is SGHRS and CDR2 YFSETQ. The CDR3 is 16 residues long. Trimming at V came to 5 bases and at J to 4 bases, leaving 12 bases not matched to a gene.

This clonotype came up a few times. The chain recombines TRBV14 with TRBJ2-7; tentatively, D is TRBD1 (6 bases). Germline V CDR1 and CDR2: SGHDN, FVKESK. The CDR3 runs to 15 residues. Trimming stripped 4 bases from V and 0 bases from J, with 13 bases between. Here the CDR3 reads CASSPRDTPSYEQYF. The CDR3 coding sequence is TGTGCCAGCAGCCCGAGGGACACCCCCTCCTACGAGCAGTACTTC.

A few counts support this clonotype. The CDR3 here is CASLRRGGIQYF. CDR3 in DNA: TGTGCCAGCCTACGTAGAGGGGGCATTCAGTACTTC. The rearrangement links TRBV12-3 or TRBV12-4 to TRBJ2-4, with D possibly TRBD1 on 6 matching bases. Trimming pared 8 bases from V and 9 bases from J, leaving 14 bases between. This CDR3 spans 12 amino acids.

This clonotype was recorded a few times. This chain uses TRBV5-1 with TRBJ1-2, with a possible D match to TRBD1 (6 bases). CDR3 size: 13 residues. In germline, CDR1 is SGHRS, CDR2 YFSETQ. Between the trimmed V and J ends, which lost 6 bases and 6 bases, there was a span of 15 bases. The CDR3 spells CASTTGRLDGYTF. The CDR3 DNA follows: TGCGCCAGCACTACAGGGAGGTTAGATGGCTACACCTTC. The full variable domain, completed using reference TRBV5-1 and TRBJ1-2, is KAGVTQTPRYLIKTRGQQVTLSCSPISGHRSVSWYQQTPGQGLQFLFEYFSETQRNKGNFPGRFSGRQFSNSRSEMNVSTLELGDSALYLCASTTGRLDGYTFGSGTRLTVV.

This clonotype was found a few times. The rearrangement links TRBV6-6 to TRBJ2-2; D unresolved. The CDR3 covers 17 residues. The germline V gene encodes CDR1 MNHNY and CDR2 SVGAGI (reference sequence). V was trimmed by 6 bases and J by 6 bases, leaving 23 bases between them. CDR3 sequence: CASSRRQSSVESGELFF. The CDR3 nucleotides are TGTGCCAGCAGCCGGCGGCAGTCGAGCGTCGAGTCCGGGGAGCTGTTTTTT.

This clonotype was observed at least ten times. The CDR3 protein is CASSSGQGSNQPQHF. Written as DNA, the CDR3 is TGTGCCAGCAGCTCGGGACAGGGGAGCAATCAGCCCCAGCATTTT. The rearrangement links TRBV6-1 to TRBJ1-5; 10 nucleotides line up with TRBD1. This CDR3 comprises 15 residues. V lost 6 bases to trimming and J lost 1 base; unmatched junction nucleotides: 3. The germline gives CDR1 MNHNS, CDR2 SASEGT.

The rearrangement links TRBV29-1 to TRBJ1-4; D not certain. The V gene lost 1 base and the J gene lost 1 base, with 4 bases spanning the gap. The CDR3 contains 13 residues. CDR1 is SQVTM and CDR2 is ANQGSEA in the germline V gene. The CDR3 protein is CSVEGGTNEKLFF. The CDR3 DNA is TGCAGCGTTGAAGGGGGAACTAATGAAAAACTGTTTTTT.

V is TRBV6-2 or TRBV6-3 and J is TRBJ2-7; D is perhaps TRBD1 (5 bases). The CDR3 length is 12 residues. Germline CDR1 reads MNHEY; CDR2 reads SVGEGT. The V and J ends lost 6 bases and 7 bases respectively, with 13 bases between them. CDR3 sequence reads: CASRSQGKEQYF. The CDR3 coding sequence is TGTGCCAGCAGGTCCCAGGGAAAAGAGCAGTACTTC.

V and J are TRBV19 and TRBJ1-2; D uncertain. V was shortened by 0 bases and J by 2 bases, with 7 bases between the two germline ends. Germline values: CDR1 LNHDA, CDR2 SQIVND (reference sequence). The CDR3 loop spans 14 amino acids. The chain's CDR3 is CASSIELGNYGYTF. CDR3 sequence (DNA): TGTGCCAGTAGTATAGAATTGGGGAACTATGGCTACACCTTC.

With regard to this clonotype: A much bigger clone sits one base away, suggesting this may be a read error. The genes are TRBV7-6 and TRBJ1-3; D is unresolved. CDR1 and CDR2 (germline): SGHVS, FNYEAQ. The V end lost 2 bases, the J end lost 4 bases, and 3 bases lay between the germline ends. The length of the CDR3 is 12 residues. CDR3 residues: CASSLKGNTIYF. As DNA, the CDR3 is TGTGCCAGCAGCTTAAAGGGAAACACCATATATTTT.